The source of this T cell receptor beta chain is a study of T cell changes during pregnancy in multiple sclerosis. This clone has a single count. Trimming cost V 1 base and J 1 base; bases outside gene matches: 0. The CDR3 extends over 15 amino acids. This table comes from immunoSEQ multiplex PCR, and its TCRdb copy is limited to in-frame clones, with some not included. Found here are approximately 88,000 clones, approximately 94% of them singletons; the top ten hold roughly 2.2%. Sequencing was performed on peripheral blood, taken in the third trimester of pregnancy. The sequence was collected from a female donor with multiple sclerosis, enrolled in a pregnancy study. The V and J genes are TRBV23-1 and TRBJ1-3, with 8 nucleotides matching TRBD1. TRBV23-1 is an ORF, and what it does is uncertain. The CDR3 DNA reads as TGCGCCAGCAGTCAATGGACAGGGTCTGGAAACACCATATATTTT. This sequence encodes CASSQWTGSGNTIYF.